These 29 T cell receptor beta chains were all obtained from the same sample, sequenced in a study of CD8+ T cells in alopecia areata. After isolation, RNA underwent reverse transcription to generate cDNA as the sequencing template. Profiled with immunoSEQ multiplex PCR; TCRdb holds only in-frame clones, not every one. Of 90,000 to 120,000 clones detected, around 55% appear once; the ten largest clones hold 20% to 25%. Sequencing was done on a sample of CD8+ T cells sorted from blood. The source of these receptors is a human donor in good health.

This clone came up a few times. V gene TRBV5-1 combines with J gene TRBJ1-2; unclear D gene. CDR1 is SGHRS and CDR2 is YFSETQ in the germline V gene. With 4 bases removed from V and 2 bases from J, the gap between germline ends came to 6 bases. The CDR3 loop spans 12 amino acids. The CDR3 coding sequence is TGCGCCAGCAGCAGTCTGAACTATGGCTACACCTTC. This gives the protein CASSSLNYGYTF.

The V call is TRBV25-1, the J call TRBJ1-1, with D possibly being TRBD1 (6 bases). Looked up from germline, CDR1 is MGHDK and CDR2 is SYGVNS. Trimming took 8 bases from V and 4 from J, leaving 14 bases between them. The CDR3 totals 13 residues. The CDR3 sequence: CASPTPGVTEAFF. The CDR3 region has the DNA TGTGCCAGCCCCACCCCAGGGGTCACTGAAGCTTTCTTT.

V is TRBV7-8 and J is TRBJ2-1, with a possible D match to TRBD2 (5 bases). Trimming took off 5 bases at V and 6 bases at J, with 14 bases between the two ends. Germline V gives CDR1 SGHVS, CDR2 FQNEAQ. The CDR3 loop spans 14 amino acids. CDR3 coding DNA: TGTGCCAGCAGCCCCCCCTCGGGGATCAATGAGCAGTTCTTC. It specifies CASSPPSGINEQFF. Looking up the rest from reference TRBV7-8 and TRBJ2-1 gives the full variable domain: GAGVSQSPRYKVAKRGQDVALRCDPISGHVSLFWYQQALGQGPEFLTYFQNEAQLDKSGLPSDRFFAERPEGSVSTLKIQRTQQEDSAVYLCASSPPSGINEQFFGPGTRLTVL.

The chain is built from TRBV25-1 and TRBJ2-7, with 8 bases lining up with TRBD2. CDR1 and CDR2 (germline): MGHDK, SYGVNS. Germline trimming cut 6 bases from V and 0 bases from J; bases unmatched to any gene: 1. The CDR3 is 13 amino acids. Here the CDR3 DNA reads TGTGCCAGCAGACGGGGGGGCTCCTACGAGCAGTACTTC. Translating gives CASRRGGSYEQYF.

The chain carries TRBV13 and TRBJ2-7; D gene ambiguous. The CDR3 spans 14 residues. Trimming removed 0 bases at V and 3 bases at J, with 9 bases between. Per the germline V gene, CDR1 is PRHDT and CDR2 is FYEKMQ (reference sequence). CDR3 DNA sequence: TGTGCCAGCAGCTTAGGGCAGTCCGTCTACGAGCAGTACTTC. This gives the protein CASSLGQSVYEQYF.

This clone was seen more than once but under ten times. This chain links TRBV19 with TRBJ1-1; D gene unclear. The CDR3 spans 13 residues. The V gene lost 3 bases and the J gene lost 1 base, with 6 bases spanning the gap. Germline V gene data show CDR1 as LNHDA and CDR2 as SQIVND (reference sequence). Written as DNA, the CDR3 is TGTGCCAGTAGTATGGGTAAGAACACTGAAGCTTTCTTT. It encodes CASSMGKNTEAFF.

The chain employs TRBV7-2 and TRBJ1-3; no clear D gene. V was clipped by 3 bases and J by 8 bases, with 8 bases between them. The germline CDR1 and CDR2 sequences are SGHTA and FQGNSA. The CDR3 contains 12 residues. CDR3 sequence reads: CASSLMEDTIYF. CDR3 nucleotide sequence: TGTGCCAGCAGCTTGATGGAAGACACCATATATTTT.

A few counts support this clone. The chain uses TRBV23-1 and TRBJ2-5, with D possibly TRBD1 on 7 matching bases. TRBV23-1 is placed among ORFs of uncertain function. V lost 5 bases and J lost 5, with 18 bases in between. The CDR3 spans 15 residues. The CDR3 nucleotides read TGCGCCAGCAGTACCTCGGGCAGGGGGAGGGAGACCCAGTACTTC. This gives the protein CASSTSGRGRETQYF.

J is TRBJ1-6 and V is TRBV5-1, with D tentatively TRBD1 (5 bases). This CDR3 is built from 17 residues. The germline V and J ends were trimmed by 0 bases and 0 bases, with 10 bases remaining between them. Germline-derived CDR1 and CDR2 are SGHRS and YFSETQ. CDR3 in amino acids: CASSLEPGSSYNSPLHF. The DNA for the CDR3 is TGCGCCAGCAGCTTGGAGCCAGGGAGCTCCTATAATTCACCCCTCCACTTT.

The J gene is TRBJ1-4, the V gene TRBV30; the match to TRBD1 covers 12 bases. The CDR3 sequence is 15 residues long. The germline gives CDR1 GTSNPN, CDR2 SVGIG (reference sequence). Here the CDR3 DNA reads TGTGCGGGAACGGGACAGGGGGCGAGAAACGAAAAACTGTTTTTT. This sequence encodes CAGTGQGARNEKLFF.

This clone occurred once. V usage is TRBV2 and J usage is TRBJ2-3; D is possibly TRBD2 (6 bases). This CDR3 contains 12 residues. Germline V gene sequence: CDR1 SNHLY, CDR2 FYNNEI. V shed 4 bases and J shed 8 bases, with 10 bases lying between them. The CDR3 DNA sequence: TGTGCCAGCAGTGGGGGGGTGTCTACGCAGTATTTT. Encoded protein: CASSGGVSTQYF.

This CDR3 reads CASSLETGTAQETQYF. The CDR3 nucleotides read TGCGCCAGCAGCTTGGAGACCGGGACTGCGCAAGAGACCCAGTACTTC. This sequence joins TRBV5-1 and TRBJ2-5, with D perhaps matching TRBD2 (6 bases). The V gene's germline CDR1 is SGHRS and CDR2 YFSETQ. Trimming pared 0 bases from V and 2 bases from J, leaving 14 bases between. The CDR3 is made up of 16 amino acids.

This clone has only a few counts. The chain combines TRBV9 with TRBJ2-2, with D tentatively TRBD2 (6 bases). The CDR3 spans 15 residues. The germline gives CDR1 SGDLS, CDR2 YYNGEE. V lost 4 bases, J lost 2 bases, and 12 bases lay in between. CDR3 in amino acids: CASSPGTRNTGELFF. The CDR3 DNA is TGTGCCAGCAGCCCTGGGACTCGAAACACCGGGGAGCTGTTTTTT.

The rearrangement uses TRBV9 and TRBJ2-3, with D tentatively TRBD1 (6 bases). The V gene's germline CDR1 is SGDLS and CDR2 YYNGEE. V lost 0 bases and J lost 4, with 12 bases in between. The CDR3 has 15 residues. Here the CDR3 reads CASSVGGNRADTQYF. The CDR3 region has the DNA TGTGCCAGCAGCGTAGGAGGAAACAGGGCAGATACGCAGTATTTT.

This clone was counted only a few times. The CDR3 sequence is CASSSPGNEQFF. The CDR3 bases are TGTGCCAGCAGTTCTCCGGGTAATGAGCAGTTCTTC. V gene TRBV6-6 combines with J gene TRBJ2-1; D uncertain. Germline V gene data show CDR1 as MNHNY and CDR2 as SVGAGI (reference sequence). The CDR3 length is 12 residues. Trimming stripped 4 bases from V and 7 bases from J, with 8 bases between.

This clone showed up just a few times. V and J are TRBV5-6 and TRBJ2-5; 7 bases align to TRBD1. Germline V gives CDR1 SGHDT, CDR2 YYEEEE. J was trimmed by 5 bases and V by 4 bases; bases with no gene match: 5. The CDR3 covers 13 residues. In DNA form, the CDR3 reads TGTGCCAGCAGCCCGGGGACAGTTGAGACCCAGTACTTC. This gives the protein CASSPGTVETQYF.

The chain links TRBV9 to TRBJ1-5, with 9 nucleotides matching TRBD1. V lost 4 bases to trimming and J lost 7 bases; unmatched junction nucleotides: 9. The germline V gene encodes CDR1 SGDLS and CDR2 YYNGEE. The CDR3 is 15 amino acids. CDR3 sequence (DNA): TGTGCCAGCAGCCCGGGGACAGGGCCCAGACAGCCCCAGCATTTT. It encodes CASSPGTGPRQPQHF. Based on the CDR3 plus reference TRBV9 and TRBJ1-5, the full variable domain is DSGVTQTPKHLITATGQRVTLRCSPRSGDLSVYWYQQSLDQGLQFLIQYYNGEERAKGNILERFSAQQFPDLHSELNLSSLELGDSALYFCASSPGTGPRQPQHFGDGTRLSIL.

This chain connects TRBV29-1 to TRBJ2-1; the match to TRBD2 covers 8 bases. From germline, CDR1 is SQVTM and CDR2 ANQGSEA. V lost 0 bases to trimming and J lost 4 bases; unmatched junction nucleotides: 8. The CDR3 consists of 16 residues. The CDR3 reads CSVEDWGAGAYNEQFF. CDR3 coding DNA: TGCAGCGTTGAAGATTGGGGAGCGGGGGCGTACAATGAGCAGTTCTTC.

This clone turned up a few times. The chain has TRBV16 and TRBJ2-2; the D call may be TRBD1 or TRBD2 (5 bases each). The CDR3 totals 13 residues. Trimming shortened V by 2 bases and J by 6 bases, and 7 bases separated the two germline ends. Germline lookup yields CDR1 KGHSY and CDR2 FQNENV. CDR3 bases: TGTGCCAGCAGCCAAGGGACGTCCGGGGAGCTGTTTTTT. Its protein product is CASSQGTSGELFF.

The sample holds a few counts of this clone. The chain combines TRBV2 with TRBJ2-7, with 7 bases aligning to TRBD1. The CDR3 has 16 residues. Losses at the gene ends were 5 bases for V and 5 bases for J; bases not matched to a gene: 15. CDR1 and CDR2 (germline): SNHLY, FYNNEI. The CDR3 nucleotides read TGTGCCAGCAGTCCCTTAGGGGGCCCAGGATTGAACGAGCAGTACTTC. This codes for CASSPLGGPGLNEQYF.

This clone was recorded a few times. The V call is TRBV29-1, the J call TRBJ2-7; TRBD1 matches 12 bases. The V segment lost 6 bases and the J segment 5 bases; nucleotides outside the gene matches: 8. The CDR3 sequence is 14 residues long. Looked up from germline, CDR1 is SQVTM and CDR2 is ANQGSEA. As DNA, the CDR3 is TGCAGCGTGGCGGGGGACAGGGGGCACAACGAGCAGTACTTC. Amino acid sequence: CSVAGDRGHNEQYF.

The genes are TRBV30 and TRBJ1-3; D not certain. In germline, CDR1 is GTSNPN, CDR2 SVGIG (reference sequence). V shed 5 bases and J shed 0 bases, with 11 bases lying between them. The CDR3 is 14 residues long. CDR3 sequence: CAWGTGYSGNTIYF. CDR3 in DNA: TGTGCCTGGGGTACGGGGTACTCTGGAAACACCATATATTTT.

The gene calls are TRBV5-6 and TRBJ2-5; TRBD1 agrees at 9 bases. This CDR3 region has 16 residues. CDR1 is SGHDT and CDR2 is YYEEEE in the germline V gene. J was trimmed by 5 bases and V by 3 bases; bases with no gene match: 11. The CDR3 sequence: CASSSRGTGHLETQYF. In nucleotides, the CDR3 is TGTGCCAGCAGCTCCCGGGGGACAGGGCATTTGGAGACCCAGTACTTC.

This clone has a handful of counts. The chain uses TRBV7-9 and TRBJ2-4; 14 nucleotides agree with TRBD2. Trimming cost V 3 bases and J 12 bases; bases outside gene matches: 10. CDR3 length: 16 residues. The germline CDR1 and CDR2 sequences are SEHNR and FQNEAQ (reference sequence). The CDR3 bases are TGTGCCAGCAGCTTCCAGATCCGGACTAGCGGGGGGCATCAGTACTTC. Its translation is CASSFQIRTSGGHQYF.

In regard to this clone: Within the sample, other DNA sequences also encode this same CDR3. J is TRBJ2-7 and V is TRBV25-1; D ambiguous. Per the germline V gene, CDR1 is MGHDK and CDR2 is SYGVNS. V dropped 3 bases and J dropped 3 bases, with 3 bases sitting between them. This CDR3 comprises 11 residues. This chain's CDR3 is CASSEHYEQYF. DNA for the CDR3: TGTGCCAGCAGTGAGCACTACGAGCAGTACTTC.

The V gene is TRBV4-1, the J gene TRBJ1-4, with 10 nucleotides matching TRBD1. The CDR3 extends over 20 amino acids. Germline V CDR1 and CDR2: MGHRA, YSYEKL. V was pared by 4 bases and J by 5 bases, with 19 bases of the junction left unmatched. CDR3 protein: CASSRFWPKWGQGINEKLFF. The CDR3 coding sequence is TGCGCCAGCAGCCGTTTTTGGCCCAAGTGGGGACAGGGGATAAATGAAAAACTGTTTTTT.

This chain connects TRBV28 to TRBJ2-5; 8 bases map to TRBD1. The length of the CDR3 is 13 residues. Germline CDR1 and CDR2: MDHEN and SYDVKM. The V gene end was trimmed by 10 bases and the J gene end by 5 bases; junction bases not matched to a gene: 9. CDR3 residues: CAIRTGFGETQYF. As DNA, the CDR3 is TGTGCCATTCGGACAGGGTTTGGGGAGACCCAGTACTTC.

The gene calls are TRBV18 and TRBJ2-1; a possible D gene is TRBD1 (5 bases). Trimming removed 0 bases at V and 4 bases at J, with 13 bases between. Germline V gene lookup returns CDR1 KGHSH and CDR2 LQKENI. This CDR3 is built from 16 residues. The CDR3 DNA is TGTGCCAGCTCACCACCGCAGGGTCCTCATTACAATGAGCAGTTCTTC. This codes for CASSPPQGPHYNEQFF.

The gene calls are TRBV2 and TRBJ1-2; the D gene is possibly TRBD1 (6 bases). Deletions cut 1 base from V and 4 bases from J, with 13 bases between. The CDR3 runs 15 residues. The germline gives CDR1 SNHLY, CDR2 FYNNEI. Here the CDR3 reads CASSEGTGTAYGYTF. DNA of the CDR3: TGTGCCAGCAGTGAAGGTACAGGGACGGCCTATGGCTACACCTTC. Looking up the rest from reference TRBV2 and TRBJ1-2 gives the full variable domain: EPEVTQTPSHQVTQMGQEVILRCVPISNHLYFYWYRQILGQKVEFLVSFYNNEISEKSEIFDDQFSVERPDGSNFTLKIRSTKLEDSAMYFCASSEGTGTAYGYTFGSGTRLTVV.